This record covers a single T cell receptor beta chain. Antigen specificity is unknown. cDNA molecules, individually, were tagged with unique molecular identifiers. MiXCR, run by TCRdb on the 5' RACE reads, gives a single entry per CDR3 protein. The repertoire consists of about 81,000 distinct CDR3 sequences, with 5.5% to 7.5% occurring once and the leading ten covering about 7.8%. The sample is drawn from a study of early T cells in non-severe SARS-CoV-2 infection. For the study at large: Sequencing input comprised bulk RNA from unsorted whole blood; chain pairing was not available.

Germline V gene sequence: CDR1 MNHEY, CDR2 SVGAGI. The V segment lost 5 bases and the J segment 6 bases; nucleotides outside the gene matches: 8. The CDR3 runs to 14 residues. Regarding the study as a whole: CD4 and private specificities were missed by VDJdb matching, which favored anti-spike CD8 responses.

The chain carries TRBV6-5 and TRBJ2-3; 7 nucleotides match TRBD2. The TCR comes from an adult who was a healthcare worker with PCR-confirmed SARS-CoV-2 infection or an uninfected control (not recorded which). The specimen sequenced was whole blood. The CDR3 loop reads CASSPRTRADTQYF. CDR3 nucleotide sequence: TGTGCCAGCAGTCCCAGGACTAGGGCGGATACGCAGTATTTT.